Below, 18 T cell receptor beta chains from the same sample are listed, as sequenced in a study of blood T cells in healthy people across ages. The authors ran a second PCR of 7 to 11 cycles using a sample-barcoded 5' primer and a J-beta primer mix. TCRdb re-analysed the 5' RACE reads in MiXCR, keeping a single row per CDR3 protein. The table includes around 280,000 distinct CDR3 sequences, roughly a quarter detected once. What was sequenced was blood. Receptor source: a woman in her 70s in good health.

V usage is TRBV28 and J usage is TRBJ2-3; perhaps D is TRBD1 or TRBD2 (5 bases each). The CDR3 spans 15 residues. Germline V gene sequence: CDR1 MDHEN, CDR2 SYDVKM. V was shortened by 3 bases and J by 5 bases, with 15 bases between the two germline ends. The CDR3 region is CASSLDGAILDTQYF. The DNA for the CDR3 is TGTGCCAGCAGTTTGGACGGGGCCATTTTAGATACGCAGTATTTT.

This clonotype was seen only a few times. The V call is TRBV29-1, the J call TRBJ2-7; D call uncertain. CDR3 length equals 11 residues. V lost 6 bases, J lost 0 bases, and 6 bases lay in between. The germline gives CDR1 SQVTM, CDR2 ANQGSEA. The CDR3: CSVGSSYEQYF. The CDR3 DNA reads TGCAGCGTGGGCAGCTCCTACGAGCAGTACTTC.

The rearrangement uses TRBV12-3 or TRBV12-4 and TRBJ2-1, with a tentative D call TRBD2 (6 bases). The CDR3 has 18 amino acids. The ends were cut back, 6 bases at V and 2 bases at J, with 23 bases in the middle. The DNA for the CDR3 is TGTGCCAGCAGGTTAAAGGGGACTCCAGGGAGGACCTACAATGAGCAGTTCTTC. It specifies CASRLKGTPGRTYNEQFF.

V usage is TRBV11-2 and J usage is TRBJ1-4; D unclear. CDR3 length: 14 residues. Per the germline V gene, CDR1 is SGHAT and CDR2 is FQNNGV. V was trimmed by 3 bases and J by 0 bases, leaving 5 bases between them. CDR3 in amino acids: CASSFTATNEKLFF. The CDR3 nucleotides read TGTGCCAGCAGCTTTACAGCAACTAATGAAAAACTGTTTTTT. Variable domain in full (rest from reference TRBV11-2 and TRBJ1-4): EAGVAQSPRYKIIEKRQSVAFWCNPISGHATLYWYQQILGQGPKLLIQFQNNGVVDDSQLPKDRFSAERLKGVDSTLKIQPAKLEDSAVYLCASSFTATNEKLFFGSGTQLSVL.

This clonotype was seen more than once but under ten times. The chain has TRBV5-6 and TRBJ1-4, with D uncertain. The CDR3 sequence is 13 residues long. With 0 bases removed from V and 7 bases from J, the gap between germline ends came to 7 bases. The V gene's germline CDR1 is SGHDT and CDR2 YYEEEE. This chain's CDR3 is CASSLAASEKLFF. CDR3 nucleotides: TGTGCCAGCAGCTTGGCCGCGAGTGAAAAACTGTTTTTT.

The CDR3 DNA follows: TGTGCCAGCAGCTTAAGAGTAGAAGATGGCTACACCTTC. The encoded protein is CASSLRVEDGYTF. The genes are TRBV7-2 and TRBJ1-2; no clear D. Per the germline V gene, CDR1 is SGHTA and CDR2 is FQGNSA. The CDR3 is 13 amino acids. V dropped 2 bases and J dropped 6 bases, with 10 bases sitting between them. The complete variable domain, with remaining parts taken from reference TRBV7-2 and TRBJ1-2, reads GAGVSQSPSNKVTEKGKDVELRCDPISGHTALYWYRQSLGQGLEFLIYFQGNSAPDKSGLPSDRFSAERTGGSVSTLTIQRTQQEDSAVYLCASSLRVEDGYTFGSGTRLTVV.

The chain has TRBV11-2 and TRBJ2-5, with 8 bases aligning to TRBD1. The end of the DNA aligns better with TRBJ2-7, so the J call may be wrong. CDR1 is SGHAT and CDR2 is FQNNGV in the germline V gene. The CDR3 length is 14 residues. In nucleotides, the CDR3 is TGTGCCAGCAGCTATGAGACAGGGGTCGGCGAGCAGTACTTC. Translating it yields CASSYETGVGEQYF.

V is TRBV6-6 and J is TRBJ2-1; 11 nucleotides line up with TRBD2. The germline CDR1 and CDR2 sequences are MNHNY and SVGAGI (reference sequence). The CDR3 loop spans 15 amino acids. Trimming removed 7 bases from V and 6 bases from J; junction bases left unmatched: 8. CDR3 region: CASIVAGGPGNEQFF. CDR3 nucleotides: TGTGCCAGCATCGTAGCGGGAGGGCCGGGCAATGAGCAGTTCTTC.

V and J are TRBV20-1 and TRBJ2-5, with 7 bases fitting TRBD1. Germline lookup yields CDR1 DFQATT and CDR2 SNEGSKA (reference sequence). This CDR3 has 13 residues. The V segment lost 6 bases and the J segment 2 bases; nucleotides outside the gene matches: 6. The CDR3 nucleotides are TGCAGTGCCGAGAGGGACAGACAAGAGACCCAGTACTTC. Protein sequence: CSAERDRQETQYF.

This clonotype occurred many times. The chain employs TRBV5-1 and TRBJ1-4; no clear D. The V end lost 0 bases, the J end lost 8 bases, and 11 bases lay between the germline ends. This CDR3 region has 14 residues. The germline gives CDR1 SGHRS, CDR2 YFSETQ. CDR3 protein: CASSLGEPGEKLFF. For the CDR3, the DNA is TGCGCCAGCAGCTTGGGAGAACCTGGGGAAAAACTGTTTTTT.

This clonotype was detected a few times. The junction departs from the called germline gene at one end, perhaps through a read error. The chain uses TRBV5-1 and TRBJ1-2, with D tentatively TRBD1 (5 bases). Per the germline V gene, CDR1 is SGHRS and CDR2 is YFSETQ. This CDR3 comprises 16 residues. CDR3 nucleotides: TGCGCCAGCAGCTCCATTAGGGGAGGGGAGAACGATGGCTACGCCTTC. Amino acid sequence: CASSSIRGGENDGYAF.

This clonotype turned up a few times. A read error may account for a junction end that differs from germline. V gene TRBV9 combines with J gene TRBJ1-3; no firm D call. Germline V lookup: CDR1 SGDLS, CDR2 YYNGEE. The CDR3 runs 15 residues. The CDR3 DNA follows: TGTGCCAGCAACGTAGGTCCAGCCACTGGAAACACCATATATTTT. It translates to CASNVGPATGNTIYF.

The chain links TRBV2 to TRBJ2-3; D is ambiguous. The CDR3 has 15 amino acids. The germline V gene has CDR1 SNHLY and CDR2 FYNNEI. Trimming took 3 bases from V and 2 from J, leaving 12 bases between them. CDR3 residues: CASSDNEWVTDTQYF. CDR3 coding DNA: TGTGCCAGCAGTGATAACGAGTGGGTCACAGATACGCAGTATTTT. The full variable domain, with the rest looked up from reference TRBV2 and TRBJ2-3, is EPEVTQTPSHQVTQMGQEVILRCVPISNHLYFYWYRQILGQKVEFLVSFYNNEISEKSEIFDDQFSVERPDGSNFTLKIRSTKLEDSAMYFCASSDNEWVTDTQYFGPGTRLTVL.

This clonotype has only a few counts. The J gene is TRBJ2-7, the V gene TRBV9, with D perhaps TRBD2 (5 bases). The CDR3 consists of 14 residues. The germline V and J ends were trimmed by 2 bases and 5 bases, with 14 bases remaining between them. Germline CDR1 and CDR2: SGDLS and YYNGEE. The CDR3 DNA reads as TGTGCCAGCAGCGTGGATCTTTACGGGGACGAGCAGTACTTC. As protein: CASSVDLYGDEQYF.

The CDR3 nucleotides are TGCAGCTCTCTTCGGGGTACCACTGAAGCTTTCTTT. Translation gives CSSLRGTTEAFF. The chain is built from TRBV29-1 and TRBJ1-1; D not resolved. CDR3 length: 12 residues. V was trimmed by 8 bases and J by 4 bases, leaving 14 bases between them. Germline assignment: CDR1 SQVTM and CDR2 ANQGSEA.

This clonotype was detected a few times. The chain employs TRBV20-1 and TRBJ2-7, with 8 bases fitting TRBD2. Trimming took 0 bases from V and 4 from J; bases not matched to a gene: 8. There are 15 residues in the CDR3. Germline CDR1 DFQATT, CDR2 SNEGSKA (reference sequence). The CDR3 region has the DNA TGCAGTGCTAGAGATCGGATAGCGGGATGGTACGAGCAGTACTTC. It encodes CSARDRIAGWYEQYF.

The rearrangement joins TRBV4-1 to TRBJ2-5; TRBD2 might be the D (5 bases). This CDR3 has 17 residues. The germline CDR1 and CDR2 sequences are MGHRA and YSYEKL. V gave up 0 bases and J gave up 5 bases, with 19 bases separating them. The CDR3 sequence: CASSQDPAQQWRETQYF. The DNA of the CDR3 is TGCGCCAGCAGCCAAGATCCGGCCCAGCAGTGGAGGGAGACCCAGTACTTC.

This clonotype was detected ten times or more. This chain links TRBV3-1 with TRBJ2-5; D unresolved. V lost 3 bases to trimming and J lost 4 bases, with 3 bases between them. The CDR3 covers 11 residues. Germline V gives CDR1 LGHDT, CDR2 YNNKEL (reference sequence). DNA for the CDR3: TGTGCCAGCAGCCAGATAGAGACCCAGTACTTC. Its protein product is CASSQIETQYF.